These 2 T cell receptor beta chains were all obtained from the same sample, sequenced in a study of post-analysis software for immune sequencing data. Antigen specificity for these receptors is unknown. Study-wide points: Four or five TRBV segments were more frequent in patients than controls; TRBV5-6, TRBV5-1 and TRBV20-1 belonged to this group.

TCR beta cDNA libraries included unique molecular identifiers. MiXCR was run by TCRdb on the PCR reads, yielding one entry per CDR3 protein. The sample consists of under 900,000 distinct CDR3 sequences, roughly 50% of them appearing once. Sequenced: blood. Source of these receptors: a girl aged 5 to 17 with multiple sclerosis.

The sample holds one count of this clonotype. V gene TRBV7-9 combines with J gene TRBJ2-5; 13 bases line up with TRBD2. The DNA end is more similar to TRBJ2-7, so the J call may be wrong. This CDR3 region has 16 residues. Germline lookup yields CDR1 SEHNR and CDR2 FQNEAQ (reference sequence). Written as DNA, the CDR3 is TGTGCCAGCAGCTTAGCGAAACTAGCGGGAGGGGACGAGCAGTACTTC. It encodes CASSLAKLAGGDEQYF.

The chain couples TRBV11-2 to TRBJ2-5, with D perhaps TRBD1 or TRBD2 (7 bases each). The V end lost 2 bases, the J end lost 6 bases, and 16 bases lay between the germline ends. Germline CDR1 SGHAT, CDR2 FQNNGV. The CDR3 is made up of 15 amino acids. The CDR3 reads CASSLNTGEGKTQYF. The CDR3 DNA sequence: TGTGCCAGCAGCTTAAATACAGGGGAGGGAAAGACCCAGTACTTC.